The 12 T cell receptor beta chains reported below all come from one sample, sequenced in a study of beta chain features in type 1 diabetes. These receptors' targets are unknown. Study-wide points: All four CD4+ subsets from Type 1 diabetes patients carried moderately but significantly shorter TCRB CDR3s.

cDNA synthesis used the whole RNA isolate, giving expressed TCRB sequences. Some clones are missing from TCRdb's copy, which holds only in-frame ones; the method was immunoSEQ multiplex PCR. The sample comprises 95,000 to 150,000 clones, about 16% of which are singletons, and about 2.5% rests with the top ten. The sample was central memory CD4+ T cells from blood. The receptors were sampled from a man aged 25-40 years with type 1 diabetes.

This clone has just a few counts. CDR3 bases: TGCAGTGCTGGACAGGGTAACGAGCAGTACTTC. Its translation: CSAGQGNEQYF. The rearrangement links TRBV20-1 to TRBJ2-7, with TRBD1 matching over 8 bases. Germline V gives CDR1 DFQATT, CDR2 SNEGSKA (reference sequence). Trimming took 5 bases from V and 5 from J; bases not matched to a gene: 2. There are 11 residues in the CDR3.

The chain links TRBV5-1 to TRBJ2-3, with TRBD2 matching 9 bases. The CDR3 covers 14 residues. With 0 bases clipped from V and 4 bases from J, the junction kept 0 bases outside the gene matches. From germline, CDR1 is SGHRS and CDR2 YFSETQ. CDR3 in DNA: TGCGCCAGCAGCTTGGGACTAGCGGCAGATACGCAGTATTTT. This gives the protein CASSLGLAADTQYF.

The rearrangement links TRBV28 to TRBJ2-1; no clear D. V was cut by 10 bases and J by 6 bases, with 22 bases left in between. The CDR3 totals 15 residues. Germline loops: CDR1 MDHEN, CDR2 SYDVKM. CDR3 sequence: CATRGETIITNEQFF. Written as DNA, the CDR3 is TGTGCCACCCGTGGGGAAACCATTATTACCAATGAGCAGTTCTTC.

The V call is TRBV4-2, the J call TRBJ1-2, with unresolved D. This CDR3 has 14 residues. The V gene's germline CDR1 is LGHNA and CDR2 YNFKEQ. V was cut by 5 bases and J by 5 bases, with 15 bases left in between. In DNA, the CDR3 is TGTGCCAGCAGCGACGCTAACGAAGGGTATGGCTACACCTTC. Protein sequence: CASSDANEGYGYTF.

This clone was found a few times. The J gene is TRBJ1-5, the V gene TRBV2; D gene unclear. Germline V gene lookup returns CDR1 SNHLY and CDR2 FYNNEI. CDR3 length equals 14 residues. V lost 4 bases to trimming and J lost 7 bases, with 14 bases between them. DNA of the CDR3: TGTGCCAGCAGTGGATCAAGGGCTAACCAGCCCCAGCATTTT. Encoded protein: CASSGSRANQPQHF.

Only a few counts were recorded for this clone. The V gene is TRBV28, the J gene TRBJ2-7, with D uncertain. V was cut by 1 base and J by 12 bases, with 10 bases left in between. CDR3 length equals 11 residues. Germline lookup yields CDR1 MDHEN and CDR2 SYDVKM. In DNA, the CDR3 is TGTGCCAGCAGTTTATTGGGGTCCAGGTACTTC. This sequence encodes CASSLLGSRYF.

The chain uses TRBV29-1 and TRBJ2-3, with TRBD2 as a possible D gene (5 bases). The CDR3 consists of 14 residues. CDR1 and CDR2 from the germline V gene are SQVTM and ANQGSEA. The germline V and J ends were trimmed by 4 bases and 4 bases, with 15 bases remaining between them. CDR3 nucleotide sequence: TGCAGCGTTGCACGGGGTGTTGTGGCAGATACGCAGTATTTT. Its protein product is CSVARGVVADTQYF.

The genes are TRBV7-2 and TRBJ2-3; D is uncertain. V lost 3 bases to trimming and J lost 2 bases, with 12 bases between them. CDR3 length equals 15 residues. Germline V gives CDR1 SGHTA, CDR2 FQGNSA. The CDR3, as DNA: TGTGCCAGCAGCTTGGCCGATCATCTCACAGATACGCAGTATTTT. The encoded protein is CASSLADHLTDTQYF.

This chain connects TRBV28 to TRBJ1-2; TRBD1 is a possible D gene (5 bases). Germline V lookup: CDR1 MDHEN, CDR2 SYDVKM. The V and J ends lost 6 bases and 8 bases respectively, with 19 bases between them. The CDR3 extends over 14 amino acids. CDR3 nucleotide sequence: TGTGCCAGCAGAACCTCCTCCGGGGCGGAAGGCTACACCTTC. This translates into CASRTSSGAEGYTF.

This clone was recorded a few times. The rearrangement uses TRBV7-2 and TRBJ2-7; TRBD2 is a possible D gene (6 bases). The CDR3 is made up of 14 amino acids. The germline gives CDR1 SGHTA, CDR2 FQGNSA. The ends were cut back, 5 bases at V and 5 bases at J, with 16 bases in the middle. CDR3 region: CASSPGESFNEQYF. For the CDR3, the DNA is TGTGCCAGCAGCCCGGGGGAGTCGTTCAACGAGCAGTACTTC. Based on the CDR3 plus reference TRBV7-2 and TRBJ2-7, the full variable domain is GAGVSQSPSNKVTEKGKDVELRCDPISGHTALYWYRQSLGQGLEFLIYFQGNSAPDKSGLPSDRFSAERTGGSVSTLTIQRTQQEDSAVYLCASSPGESFNEQYFGPGTRLTVT.

This clone was recorded a few times. The chain carries TRBV7-2 and TRBJ2-1; TRBD2 matches 15 bases. There are 19 residues in the CDR3. Germline V gives CDR1 SGHTA, CDR2 FQGNSA. Trimming took 5 bases from V and 0 from J; bases not matched to a gene: 8. CDR3 protein: CASSPAGTSGGSSYNEQFF. CDR3 nucleotide sequence: TGTGCCAGCAGCCCCGCCGGGACTAGCGGGGGGAGCTCCTACAATGAGCAGTTCTTC.

This clone was detected a few times. J is TRBJ2-5 and V is TRBV9, with D perhaps TRBD1 or TRBD2 (6 bases each). V dropped 3 bases and J dropped 6 bases, with 15 bases sitting between them. Germline lookup yields CDR1 SGDLS and CDR2 YYNGEE. This CDR3 contains 14 residues. In nucleotides, the CDR3 is TGTGCCAGCAGCGAGGGGGACTCACGGAAGACCCAGTACTTC. The encoded protein is CASSEGDSRKTQYF.